This T cell receptor beta chain was captured in a study of blood T cell repertoires in COVID-19 (dated by TCRdb to 2020 to 2022). Regarding the complete study: Collaborator samples came from the United States, Italy and Spain and covered acute and convalescent phases of COVID-19. The material from the prospective study consisted of cDNA or gDNA derived from T cells, B-cell-depleted T cells, or PBMCs. Subjects who had been exposed to COVID-19, were actively infected with it, or had recovered from it provided the deeply sampled blood TCRbeta repertoires that made up the dataset. The repertoires were made available in a free public database intended to serve as a resource for research on the immune response to SARS-CoV-2. The samples were drawn from two sources: the first 160 participants of the ongoing ImmuneRACE study, and 1,254 subjects contributed by 6 global collaborators. Nearly every sample came with metadata listing a de-identified subject ID, COVID-19 status, age in years and sex. Where available, HLA class I and class II types were obtained from metadata supplied by the sample provider rather than from assay-based typing.

Each collaborating institution followed its own protocols to collect whole blood in K2EDTA tubes. For TCRbeta analysis, collaborators shipped samples as frozen whole blood, isolated PBMCs, or DNA extracted from either of those sample types. Concerning this clone: Its recognized antigen is unknown. No base qualities exist here, and no much larger clone lies one base off it.

TCRbeta CDR3 regions were amplified from genomic DNA using the immunoSEQ Assay, a bias-controlled multiplex PCR. The published analysis was carried out like this. Nucleated cell counts per sample were estimated from amplification of reference gene primers within the assay. To quantify the absolute abundance of each unique TCRbeta CDR3 rearrangement, sequence reads were collapsed and filtered. For each sample, productive Simpson clonality was calculated as the square root of Simpson's diversity index over productive rearrangements. What TCRdb holds here is the immuneACCESS table cut down to in-frame rearrangements. Part of the clones is not present; checked against another copy, under half of the missing clones reflect an unresolved V gene, and the others are unexplained. V, J and clone size are those of that table, while D and trimming were read from the DNA. Here the sample has approximately 94,000 clones; approximately 90% occur a single time. Of the sample, 4.8% is held by the ten largest clones.

Including the terminal cysteine and phenylalanine, the CDR3 comprises 15 residues. The sequence is cut down to CDR3 DNA, 45 bases in frame from base 1. Deletion took 5 bases off V and 0 bases off J, with a span of 11 bases between the germline ends. Taken from the germline V gene (reference sequence), the CDR1 and CDR2 loops are MNHEY and SMNVEV. The research as a whole found: Clinical and demographic metadata were provided uncurated, with the amount varying by source and participant.

The rearrangement combines TRBV27 with TRBJ1-5; D gene: possibly TRBD1, on 6 matching bases. The receptor was isolated from an elderly woman with active COVID-19. The sequenced material came from peripheral blood. The CDR3 has the sequence CASSTRQDSNQPQHF. The nucleotide sequence is given as TGTGCCAGCAGTACCAGACAGGATAGCAATCAGCCCCAGCATTTT.